These T cell receptor beta chains were read from a single sample in a study of blood T cell repertoires in COVID-19. The protocol was immunoSEQ multiplex PCR, while the TCRdb copy is restricted to in-frame clones and leaves out a portion. The profile shows 150,000 to 200,000 clones, around 80% of them singletons. The sample taken for sequencing was peripheral blood. These receptors all come from an older woman with COVID-19, enrolled during active disease. The CDR3 runs from the conserved cysteine through the conserved F or W. Fields, in order: V gene, J gene, clone size, D gene, CDR3 protein, CDR3 DNA. The D gene is left open where the match is weak. Rows may omit the clone size; those that give it use once, few, many or a size class.

V: TRBV4-1; J: TRBJ1-6; size: many; D: NA; CDR3: CASSQYWGGAYNSPLHF; DNA: TGCGCCAGCAGCCAGTATTGGGGAGGCGCCTATAATTCACCCCTCCACTTT
V: TRBV20-1; J: TRBJ2-1; size: NA; D: NA; CDR3: CSCRRANEQFF; DNA: TGCAGCTGTCGGAGGGCCAATGAGCAGTTCTTC
V: TRBV27; J: TRBJ2-7; size: few; D: NA; CDR3: CASSEGVGYEQYF; DNA: TGTGCCAGCAGTGAAGGGGTAGGGTACGAGCAGTACTTC
V: TRBV9; J: TRBJ1-6; size: NA; D: TRBD1; CDR3: CASSTGVDNSPLHF; DNA: TGTGCCAGCAGCACAGGGGTGGATAATTCACCCCTCCACTTT
V: TRBV5-1; J: TRBJ1-2; size: NA; D: TRBD1; CDR3: CASSAHDRDPNGYTF; DNA: TGCGCCAGCAGCGCACACGACAGGGACCCTAATGGCTACACCTTC
V: TRBV5-6; J: TRBJ2-7; size: once; D: TRBD1; CDR3: CASSLPGQGLGEQYF; DNA: TGTGCCAGCAGCCTTCCGGGACAGGGGTTGGGGGAGCAGTACTTC
V: TRBV27; J: TRBJ1-2; size: NA; D: NA; CDR3: CASSLGINYGYTF; DNA: TGTGCCAGCAGTTTAGGCATTAACTATGGCTACACCTTC
V: TRBV15; J: TRBJ2-3; size: NA; D: NA; CDR3: CATSELRETQYF; DNA: TGTGCCACCAGCGAATTAAGGGAGACGCAGTATTTT
V: TRBV18; J: TRBJ1-4; size: NA; D: NA; CDR3: CASSPNSATNEKLFF; DNA: TGTGCCAGCTCACCAAATAGTGCAACTAATGAAAAACTGTTTTTT
V: TRBV5-1; J: TRBJ1-3; size: NA; D: TRBD1; CDR3: CASSLERGQVSGNTIYF; DNA: TGCGCCAGCAGCTTGGAGAGGGGACAGGTCTCTGGAAACACCATATATTTT
V: TRBV9; J: TRBJ2-2; size: NA; D: NA; CDR3: CASSVVAGARGTGELFF; DNA: TGTGCCAGCAGCGTAGTGGCGGGGGCTCGGGGCACCGGGGAGCTGTTTTTT
V: TRBV28; J: TRBJ1-3; size: NA; D: TRBD1; CDR3: CASSIINRGWGNTIYF; DNA: TGTGCCAGCAGTATCATCAACAGGGGATGGGGAAACACCATATATTTT
V: TRBV6-5; J: TRBJ2-5; size: NA; D: TRBD1; CDR3: CASSDNRGRKETQYF; DNA: TGTGCCAGCAGCGACAACAGGGGTCGAAAAGAGACCCAGTACTTC
V: TRBV28; J: TRBJ2-3; size: NA; D: NA; CDR3: CASSLRADTQYF; DNA: TGTGCCAGCAGCCTTCGTGCAGATACGCAGTATTTT
V: TRBV9; J: TRBJ2-5; size: NA; D: TRBD2; CDR3: CASSLSGDRETQYF; DNA: TGTGCCAGCAGCCTTAGCGGGGACCGAGAGACCCAGTACTTC
V: TRBV19; J: TRBJ1-2; size: NA; D: TRBD1; CDR3: CASIAFRGQAGDGYTF; DNA: TGTGCCAGTATTGCTTTTAGGGGACAGGCCGGGGATGGCTACACCTTC
V: TRBV4-1; J: TRBJ2-7; size: NA; D: NA; CDR3: CASSQVVRYEQYF; DNA: TGCGCCAGCAGCCAAGTTGTTCGCTACGAGCAGTACTTC
V: TRBV12-5; J: TRBJ2-1; size: NA; D: NA; CDR3: CASGLGLDGDEQFF; DNA: TGTGCTAGTGGTTTGGGACTAGACGGGGATGAGCAGTTCTTC
V: TRBV6-5; J: TRBJ2-7; size: few; D: NA; CDR3: CASSPGSPHSYEQYF; DNA: TGTGCCAGCAGTCCCGGGTCACCTCACTCCTACGAGCAGTACTTC
V: TRBV18; J: TRBJ2-5; size: NA; D: NA; CDR3: CASSPQGGETQYF; DNA: TGTGCCAGCTCACCTCAGGGTGGCGAGACCCAGTACTTC
V: TRBV2; J: TRBJ2-5; size: NA; D: NA; CDR3: CASIGKETQYF; DNA: TGTGCCAGCATCGGGAAGGAGACCCAGTACTTC
V: TRBV14; J: TRBJ2-3; size: NA; D: NA; CDR3: CASSYFSGQSTDTQYF; DNA: TGTGCCAGCAGCTACTTTAGCGGTCAGAGCACAGATACGCAGTATTTT
V: TRBV29-1; J: TRBJ2-7; size: NA; D: TRBD2; CDR3: CSAMGPSGSWEQYF; DNA: TGCAGCGCGATGGGCCCTAGCGGGAGCTGGGAGCAGTACTTC
V: TRBV27; J: TRBJ1-2; size: NA; D: TRBD1; CDR3: CASSPLIQGDYGYTF; DNA: TGTGCCAGCAGTCCGCTGATCCAGGGGGACTATGGCTACACCTTC
V: TRBV5-1; J: TRBJ2-5; size: NA; D: TRBD2; CDR3: CASKVEAGGETQYF; DNA: TGCGCCAGCAAAGTTGAGGCGGGAGGGGAGACCCAGTACTTC
V: TRBV6-5; J: TRBJ2-1; size: NA; D: NA; CDR3: CATFRTEKNEQFF; DNA: TGTGCCACTTTCAGGACAGAGAAAAATGAGCAGTTCTTC
V: TRBV30; J: TRBJ1-2; size: NA; D: NA; CDR3: CAWRDLASGLAGYTF; DNA: TGTGCCTGGAGAGATCTGGCTTCAGGTCTCGCTGGCTACACCTTC
V: TRBV30; J: TRBJ2-1; size: NA; D: NA; CDR3: CAWSGRGEQFF; DNA: TGTGCCTGGAGCGGTCGGGGGGAGCAGTTCTTC
V: TRBV6-5; J: TRBJ1-5; size: NA; D: NA; CDR3: CASTPHRGDNQPQHF; DNA: TGTGCCAGCACTCCCCACCGGGGGGACAATCAGCCCCAGCATTTT
V: TRBV7-2; J: TRBJ1-4; size: NA; D: NA; CDR3: CASSSEGTNEKLFF; DNA: TGTGCCAGCAGCTCTGAGGGAACTAATGAAAAACTGTTTTTT
V: TRBV5-1; J: TRBJ1-1; size: NA; D: NA; CDR3: CASSEGNTEAFF; DNA: TGCGCCAGCAGCGAGGGGAACACTGAAGCTTTCTTT
V: TRBV19; J: TRBJ1-1; size: NA; D: TRBD1; CDR3: CASSMRDRPNTEAFF; DNA: TGTGCCAGTAGTATGCGGGACAGGCCGAACACTGAAGCTTTCTTT
V: TRBV5-5; J: TRBJ1-2; size: NA; D: NA; CDR3: CASSLVLAGNRRDYTF; DNA: TGTGCCAGCAGCTTGGTATTGGCGGGGAATCGTAGAGACTACACCTTC
V: TRBV6-6; J: TRBJ2-7; size: NA; D: TRBD2; CDR3: CASSPSSGLAGVLDEQYF; DNA: TGTGCCAGCAGTCCCTCATCGGGACTAGCGGGAGTCTTAGACGAGCAGTACTTC
V: TRBV11-3; J: TRBJ2-3; size: once; D: TRBD1; CDR3: CASSSGQGTTDTQYF; DNA: TGTGCCAGCAGCTCCGGACAGGGGACCACAGATACGCAGTATTTT
V: TRBV6-2/TRBV6-3; J: TRBJ1-3; size: NA; D: TRBD1; CDR3: CASSRPGTGAGNTIYF; DNA: TGTGCCAGCAGTCGTCCCGGGACAGGGGCTGGAAACACCATATATTTT
V: TRBV30; J: TRBJ1-2; size: NA; D: TRBD1; CDR3: CAWKGTGDGYTF; DNA: TGTGCCTGGAAGGGGACAGGAGATGGCTACACCTTC
V: TRBV18; J: TRBJ2-5; size: few; D: TRBD1; CDR3: CASSPRTGTEETQYF; DNA: TGTGCCAGCTCACCTAGAACCGGGACAGAAGAGACCCAGTACTTC
V: TRBV28; J: TRBJ1-2; size: NA; D: TRBD1; CDR3: CASRRTLADRGNGYTF; DNA: TGTGCCAGCAGGCGAACGTTGGCCGACAGGGGCAATGGCTACACCTTC
V: TRBV30; J: TRBJ2-1; size: NA; D: TRBD2; CDR3: CAWERDGDNEQFF; DNA: TGTGCCTGGGAGCGGGACGGGGACAATGAGCAGTTCTTC
V: TRBV30; J: TRBJ1-6; size: once; D: NA; CDR3: CAWSPSVYNSPLHF; DNA: TGTGCCTGGAGTCCGTCAGTCTATAATTCACCCCTCCACTTT
V: TRBV5-6; J: TRBJ1-1; size: NA; D: NA; CDR3: CASSLVRSPNFMNTEAFF; DNA: TGTGCCAGCAGCTTGGTCCGGAGCCCTAATTTTATGAACACTGAAGCTTTCTTT